Shown below are 25 T cell receptor beta chains from a single sample sequenced in a study of control samples from healthy donors and cancer patients. Libraries were prepared by immunoSEQ multiplex PCR; TCRdb keeps only in-frame clonotypes and omits some of them. The sample shows fewer than 200,000 clones, around nine tenths of them seen only once. What was sequenced was blood. The receptors here all came from a man aged 30 to 39 in good health.

V and J are TRBV4-1 and TRBJ2-7, with D perhaps matching TRBD2 (5 bases). The CDR3 consists of 16 residues. V was pared by 0 bases and J by 4 bases, with 16 bases between. Germline V gene sequence: CDR1 MGHRA, CDR2 YSYEKL. The CDR3 region has the DNA TGCGCCAGCAGCCAAGAGCGAGGGAGCGACCCGTACGAGCAGTACTTC. Its translation is CASSQERGSDPYEQYF.

The chain recombines TRBV18 with TRBJ2-7; 7 nucleotides match TRBD1. V trimming: 6 bases; J trimming: 1 base; junction bases outside the gene matches: 12. Germline V gene lookup returns CDR1 KGHSH and CDR2 LQKENI. The CDR3 is made up of 16 amino acids. Written as DNA, the CDR3 is TGTGCCAGCTCCCCAGAGGACAGGATCCTTTCCTACGAGCAGTACTTC. Translating it yields CASSPEDRILSYEQYF.

The genes are TRBV2 and TRBJ1-1; D not certain. V gave up 0 bases and J gave up 5 bases, with 7 bases separating them. CDR3 length: 13 amino acids. Germline CDR1 and CDR2: SNHLY and FYNNEI. CDR3 loop: CASSEASATEAFF. CDR3 DNA: TGTGCCAGCAGTGAAGCCTCGGCAACTGAAGCTTTCTTT.

The chain is built from TRBV5-5 and TRBJ1-3; D may be TRBD1 (6 bases). Germline V gene sequence: CDR1 SGHKS, CDR2 YYEKEE (reference sequence). This CDR3 is built from 16 residues. The germline V and J ends were trimmed by 0 bases and 4 bases, with 14 bases remaining between them. The CDR3 sequence is CASSLAGRTVGNTIYF. DNA for the CDR3: TGTGCCAGCAGCTTGGCCGGGCGGACAGTGGGAAACACCATATATTTT.

This clone has a single count. The chain carries TRBV30 and TRBJ1-1; perhaps TRBD1 as D (5 bases). Germline V gene lookup returns CDR1 GTSNPN and CDR2 SVGIG (reference sequence). The CDR3 spans 13 residues. Trimming took off 0 bases at V and 4 bases at J, with 9 bases between the two ends. DNA for the CDR3: TGTGCCTGGAGTGTAGTTAGGGGCACTGAAGCTTTCTTT. Encoded protein: CAWSVVRGTEAFF. The full variable domain, rest sourced from reference TRBV30 and TRBJ1-1, is SQTIHQWPATLVQPVGSPLSLECTVEGTSNPNLYWYRQAAGRGLQLLFYSVGIGQISSEVPQNLSASRPQDRQFILSSKKLLLSDSGFYLCAWSVVRGTEAFFGQGTRLTVV.

The chain combines TRBV6-5 with TRBJ1-1; TRBD1 might be the D (5 bases). CDR3 length: 15 residues. The germline V gene has CDR1 MNHEY and CDR2 SVGAGI. Trimming took off 5 bases at V and 4 bases at J, with 17 bases between the two ends. CDR3: CASSPVDSRATEAFF. The CDR3 nucleotides are TGTGCCAGCAGTCCCGTAGACAGCCGGGCCACTGAAGCTTTCTTT.

V usage is TRBV25-1 and J usage is TRBJ2-2; D gene unclear. CDR1 is MGHDK, CDR2 SYGVNS, per germline. The germline V and J ends were trimmed by 3 bases and 6 bases, with 11 bases remaining between them. The CDR3 has 14 residues. The CDR3 DNA sequence: TGTGCCAGCAGTGATGGGCTCCGCGCCGGGGAGCTGTTTTTT. It translates to CASSDGLRAGELFF. The full variable domain, in which reference TRBV25-1 and TRBJ2-2 provide the parts outside the CDR3, is EADIYQTPRYLVIGTGKKITLECSQTMGHDKMYWYQQDPGMELHLIHYSYGVNSTEKGDLSSESTVSRIRTEHFPLTLESARPSHTSQYLCASSDGLRAGELFFGEGSRLTVL.

The chain couples TRBV21-1 to TRBJ2-4. TRBV21-1 is noted as a pseudogene. The CDR3 has 18 amino acids. The CDR3 is CASSKGHRDEYAKNIQYF. The CDR3 nucleotides are TGTGCCAGCAGCAAAGGACACCGGGACGAGTATGCCAAAAACATTCAGTACTTC.

The chain employs TRBV7-8 and TRBJ1-6; TRBD1 is a possible D gene (6 bases). The length of the CDR3 is 15 residues. Trimming left V 5 bases short and J 11 bases short, with 19 bases between. Germline lookup yields CDR1 SGHVS and CDR2 FQNEAQ. This CDR3 is CASSLRQEVAAPLHF. Here the CDR3 DNA reads TGTGCCAGCAGCCTAAGACAGGAGGTAGCAGCACCCCTCCACTTT.

The gene calls are TRBV13 and TRBJ1-6; D possibly corresponds to TRBD1 (5 bases). Germline values: CDR1 PRHDT, CDR2 FYEKMQ (reference sequence). V was trimmed by 5 bases and J by 0 bases, leaving 14 bases between them. The CDR3 covers 17 residues. CDR3 DNA: TGTGCCAGCAGCGAGAGGGGAATCAGCTCCTATAATTCACCCCTCCACTTT. The encoded protein is CASSERGISSYNSPLHF.

Only a few counts were recorded for this clone. The genes are TRBV30 and TRBJ1-5; the D gene is possibly TRBD1 (6 bases). CDR1 is GTSNPN and CDR2 is SVGIG in the germline V gene (reference sequence). CDR3 length: 13 amino acids. Trimming shortened V by 6 bases and J by 7 bases, and 16 bases separated the two germline ends. The CDR3 spells CACDWGAGQPQHF. In nucleotides, the CDR3 is TGTGCCTGTGACTGGGGGGCCGGCCAGCCCCAGCATTTT.

This sequence joins TRBV9 and TRBJ2-7; D unclear. Deletions cut 2 bases from V and 5 bases from J, with 11 bases between. Looked up from germline, CDR1 is SGDLS and CDR2 is YYNGEE. The CDR3 consists of 13 residues. The DNA for the CDR3 is TGTGCCAGCAGCGTCGCCGGGTTTCACGAGCAGTACTTC. It yields the protein CASSVAGFHEQYF.

The rearrangement links TRBV6-5 to TRBJ2-2; D not certain. CDR3 length: 13 amino acids. Germline loops: CDR1 MNHEY, CDR2 SVGAGI. V was trimmed by 7 bases and J by 8 bases, leaving 14 bases between them. In nucleotides, the CDR3 is TGTGCCAGCATGAGTATTTGGACGGGGGAGCTGTTTTTT. This gives the protein CASMSIWTGELFF.

This clone is a singleton in its sample. The chain combines TRBV7-2 with TRBJ2-2; no clear D gene. With 5 bases removed from V and 3 bases from J, the gap between germline ends came to 4 bases. Germline-derived CDR1 and CDR2 are SGHTA and FQGNSA. The CDR3 totals 12 residues. CDR3 loop: CASSPYTGELFF. CDR3 nucleotides: TGTGCCAGCAGCCCTTACACCGGGGAGCTGTTTTTT.

This clone appeared once. This chain uses TRBV25-1 with TRBJ2-1; 9 bases map to TRBD1. The germline CDR1 and CDR2 sequences are MGHDK and SYGVNS. J lost 11 bases, V lost 6 bases, and 14 bases had no gene match. The CDR3 loop spans 15 amino acids. In DNA form, the CDR3 reads TGTGCCAGCAGGGAACCGGGACAGGGTAGAATGAAGCAGTTCTTC. Amino acid sequence: CASREPGQGRMKQFF. The whole variable domain, remainder taken from reference TRBV25-1 and TRBJ2-1, is EADIYQTPRYLVIGTGKKITLECSQTMGHDKMYWYQQDPGMELHLIHYSYGVNSTEKGDLSSESTVSRIRTEHFPLTLESARPSHTSQYLCASREPGQGRMKQFFGPGTRLTVL.

V is TRBV27 and J is TRBJ2-3; TRBD2 might be the D (5 bases). The ends were cut back, 4 bases at V and 4 bases at J, with 12 bases in the middle. The germline gives CDR1 MNHEY, CDR2 SMNVEV (reference sequence). The CDR3 extends over 14 amino acids. This CDR3 reads CASSWSEAADTQYF. In nucleotides, the CDR3 is TGTGCCAGCAGTTGGAGTGAAGCGGCAGATACGCAGTATTTT.

This clone was detected a few times. CDR3 loop: CASSLLAGGPSNRDTQYF. Written as DNA, the CDR3 is TGTGCCAGCTCGCTACTGGCGGGGGGGCCGAGTAACAGAGATACGCAGTATTTT. This rearrangement joins TRBV18 to TRBJ2-3; 9 bases are a match to TRBD2. Germline V CDR1 and CDR2: KGHSH, LQKENI. The CDR3 runs to 18 residues. V shed 6 bases and J 5 bases; nucleotides not matched to a gene: 18.

The chain has TRBV27 and TRBJ2-7, with a weak D call TRBD2 (6 bases). The germline V gene has CDR1 MNHEY and CDR2 SMNVEV (reference sequence). V gave up 5 bases and J gave up 3 bases, with 14 bases separating them. This CDR3 is 14 amino acids long. The CDR3 region is CASSLGGQGYEQYF. Written as DNA, the CDR3 is TGTGCCAGCAGTCTAGGAGGGCAGGGCTACGAGCAGTACTTC.

V gene TRBV6-5 combines with J gene TRBJ1-1; no firm D call. The CDR3 has 13 residues. Germline loops: CDR1 MNHEY, CDR2 SVGAGI. V lost 2 bases and J lost 1, with 5 bases in between. The DNA for the CDR3 is TGTGCCAGCAGTTACGCAGGGAACACTGAAGCTTTCTTT. The encoded protein is CASSYAGNTEAFF.

This clone was observed a handful of times. V and J are TRBV6-1 and TRBJ1-2, with 8 nucleotides matching TRBD1. This CDR3 spans 15 amino acids. In germline, CDR1 is MNHNS, CDR2 SASEGT. The junction had 9 bases not matched to a gene; V was cut back by 1 base and J by 8 bases. The CDR3 DNA reads as TGTGCCAGCAGTGAAGTCGGCAGGGGGCCGGGAGGCTACACCTTC. Its protein product is CASSEVGRGPGGYTF.

This chain uses TRBV18 with TRBJ2-5, with a tentative D call TRBD2 (5 bases). V lost 3 bases and J lost 5, with 13 bases in between. The germline CDR1 and CDR2 sequences are KGHSH and LQKENI. The CDR3 runs 14 residues. In DNA form, the CDR3 reads TGTGCCAGCTCACCTGCTAGCAAGAGGGAGACCCAGTACTTC. Translation: CASSPASKRETQYF. The full variable domain, with the rest looked up from reference TRBV18 and TRBJ2-5, is NAGVMQNPRHLVRRRGQEARLRCSPMKGHSHVYWYRQLPEEGLKFMVYLQKENIIDESGMPKERFSAEFPKEGPSILRIQQVVRGDSAAYFCASSPASKRETQYFGPGTRLLVL.

The genes are TRBV4-2 and TRBJ2-3; 7 bases fit TRBD2. CDR3 length: 17 amino acids. Germline assignment: CDR1 LGHNA and CDR2 YNFKEQ. V was clipped by 4 bases and J by 3 bases; unmatched bases: 13. CDR3 bases: TGTGCCAGCAGCCCTAGGGAGGGAGGGCCCGAGACAGATACGCAGTATTTT. This codes for CASSPREGGPETDTQYF.

The chain employs TRBV19 and TRBJ2-1; 14 nucleotides line up with TRBD2. The CDR3 runs to 17 residues. V trimming: 1 base; J trimming: 8 bases; junction bases outside the gene matches: 7. Germline V gene data show CDR1 as LNHDA and CDR2 as SQIVND (reference sequence). CDR3 bases: TGTGCCAGTAGTATAGTCAGGGGACTAGCGGGAGACTATGAGCAGTTCTTC. Protein sequence: CASSIVRGLAGDYEQFF.

The gene calls are TRBV6-5 and TRBJ1-5, with D maybe TRBD1 (5 bases). CDR1 MNHEY and CDR2 SVGAGI come from the germline V gene. Trimming removed 6 bases at V and 7 bases at J, with 13 bases between. This CDR3 has 13 amino acids. The CDR3: CASSQRGNQPQHF. The CDR3 bases are TGTGCCAGCAGCCAAAGGGGTAACCAGCCCCAGCATTTT.

This rearrangement joins TRBV28 to TRBJ1-3, with a weak D call TRBD1 (5 bases). V lost 6 bases and J 0 bases, leaving 18 bases between the germline ends. The CDR3 length is 17 residues. The germline gives CDR1 MDHEN, CDR2 SYDVKM. The chain's CDR3 is CASSPSDTIHSGNTIYF. The DNA for the CDR3 is TGTGCCAGCAGCCCTTCGGACACTATCCACTCTGGAAACACCATATATTTT.